This T cell receptor beta chain is from a study of shared clonotypes between healthy human individuals. CDR3 length: 10 residues. The ends were cut back, 4 bases at V and 6 bases at J, with 5 bases in the middle. The germline V gene has CDR1 SQVTM and CDR2 ANQGSEA. Roughly 0.3 ug DNA, 30,000 or so T cell genomes, went into unsorted PBMC replicate PCRs. Assay used: immunoSEQ multiplex PCR; TCRdb lists only in-frame clones, some missing. The table records 550,000 to 600,000 clones, around three quarters of them present only once. This receptor was obtained from a woman aged 40 to 50 in good health. Some clones in this sample may be carry-over from other donors' samples. Sequenced: PBMCs. This chain links TRBV29-1 with TRBJ2-3; D gene uncertain. The CDR3 nucleotides are TGCAGCGTTGTGGCTGATACGCAGTATTTT. This codes for CSVVADTQYF.